These 23 T cell receptor beta chains were all obtained from the same sample, sequenced in a study of blood T cell repertoires in COVID-19. Using immunoSEQ multiplex PCR, the repertoire was profiled, and TCRdb retains in-frame clones only, with some absent. The repertoire consists of 20,000 to 30,000 clones, with approximately 81% occurring once and the leading ten covering roughly 31%. Sequenced sample: peripheral blood. All receptors derive from a human donor in a cohort sampled during active COVID-19.

The chain couples TRBV6-1 to TRBJ1-4; 9 bases are a match to TRBD1. The CDR3 sequence is 16 residues long. Germline-derived CDR1 and CDR2 are MNHNS and SASEGT. Losses at the gene ends were 4 bases for V and 4 bases for J; bases not matched to a gene: 7. The CDR3 reads CASSGGQGGGNEKLFF. CDR3 coding DNA: TGTGCCAGCAGTGGGGGACAGGGCGGGGGTAATGAAAAACTGTTTTTT.

This chain joins TRBV7-8 and TRBJ1-3; TRBD1 is a possible D gene (6 bases). Germline CDR1 SGHVS, CDR2 FQNEAQ. CDR3 size: 17 residues. The V and J ends lost 5 bases and 2 bases respectively, with 19 bases between them. The CDR3 loop is CASSPRDKMNTGNTIYF. CDR3 nucleotides: TGTGCCAGCAGCCCCAGGGACAAAATGAACACTGGAAACACCATATATTTT.

This clone was observed a few times. This chain links TRBV6-4 with TRBJ1-6; 9 nucleotides match TRBD1. Germline values: CDR1 MRHNA, CDR2 SNTAGT. The CDR3 runs to 14 residues. The V segment lost 5 bases and the J segment 9 bases; nucleotides outside the gene matches: 5. In DNA, the CDR3 is TGTGCCAGCAGTAATACAGGGGGCGGTTCACCCCTCCACTTT. The encoded protein is CASSNTGGGSPLHF.

The CDR3 DNA follows: TGTGCCACCAGCATAAACCGGGACAACTATCAGCCCCAGCATTTT. Translation: CATSINRDNYQPQHF. This sequence joins TRBV15 and TRBJ1-5; D perhaps matches TRBD1 (6 bases). The CDR3 length is 15 residues. In germline, CDR1 is LNHNV, CDR2 YYDKDF (reference sequence). V lost 4 bases, J lost 5 bases, and 15 bases lay in between.

This sequence joins TRBV7-9 and TRBJ1-4; TRBD1 matches 7 bases. The V gene end was trimmed by 7 bases and the J gene end by 4 bases; junction bases not matched to a gene: 0. CDR1 is SEHNR and CDR2 is FQNEAQ in the germline V gene (reference sequence). The CDR3 has 12 amino acids. CDR3 in amino acids: CASTGGNEKLFF. The CDR3, as DNA: TGTGCCAGCACAGGGGGTAATGAAAAACTGTTTTTT.

The V gene is TRBV5-4, the J gene TRBJ2-5; TRBD2 agrees at 8 bases. Trimming cost V 9 bases and J 4 bases; bases outside gene matches: 8. This CDR3 is built from 13 residues. From germline, CDR1 is SGHNT and CDR2 YYREEE (reference sequence). The CDR3 spells CATSRGGLETQYF. As DNA, the CDR3 is TGTGCCACCTCACGGGGGGGCCTAGAGACCCAGTACTTC.

This clone is a singleton in its sample. This sequence joins TRBV27 and TRBJ1-6, with a weak D call TRBD1 (5 bases). The CDR3 sequence is 19 residues long. Trimming removed 2 bases from V and 0 bases from J, with 17 bases in between. From germline, CDR1 is MNHEY and CDR2 SMNVEV (reference sequence). CDR3 in amino acids: CASSLARAVWSSYNSPLHF. In nucleotides, the CDR3 is TGTGCCAGCAGTTTAGCCAGGGCCGTCTGGAGCTCCTATAATTCACCCCTCCACTTT.

The chain joins TRBV19 to TRBJ1-2; 9 bases are shared with TRBD1. The CDR3 covers 15 residues. The V and J ends lost 10 bases and 7 bases, in that order; junction bases with no gene match: 16. Germline loops: CDR1 LNHDA, CDR2 SQIVND (reference sequence). The CDR3 DNA follows: TGTGCCACACTAAACAGAGGACAGGGGTCGGGTGGCTACACCTTC. This gives the protein CATLNRGQGSGGYTF.

This clone was seen only once. V is TRBV5-1 and J is TRBJ1-2, with TRBD1 matching over 7 bases. The CDR3 has 15 residues. J lost 4 bases, V lost 0 bases, and 6 bases had no gene match. Germline values: CDR1 SGHRS, CDR2 YFSETQ. This chain's CDR3 is CASSLGGGGGYGYTF. CDR3 DNA: TGCGCCAGCAGCTTGGGCGGAGGGGGCGGCTATGGCTACACCTTC.

V and J are TRBV11-2 and TRBJ1-1; D perhaps matches TRBD1 (6 bases). This CDR3 has 17 residues. Trimming pared 4 bases from V and 3 bases from J, leaving 21 bases between. Germline CDR1 SGHAT, CDR2 FQNNGV. CDR3 sequence: CASSCAKQGGEDTEAFF. The CDR3 DNA sequence: TGTGCCAGCAGCTGCGCTAAGCAAGGGGGGGAGGACACTGAAGCTTTCTTT.

The chain has TRBV5-4 and TRBJ2-2; 8 bases are shared with TRBD2. Germline CDR1 reads SGHNT; CDR2 reads YYREEE (reference sequence). With V trimmed by 4 bases and J by 7 bases, 21 bases remained unmatched. The CDR3 totals 19 residues. The CDR3 DNA is TGTGCCAGCAGCCTCCATCCTAAACCGAGCGGGAGAGGGGGCGGGGAGCTGTTTTTT. Residues: CASSLHPKPSGRGGGELFF.

The chain is built from TRBV19 and TRBJ2-7, with D unclear. CDR3 length equals 14 residues. Germline-derived CDR1 and CDR2 are LNHDA and SQIVND (reference sequence). With 5 bases removed from V and 2 bases from J, the gap between germline ends came to 13 bases. This CDR3 reads CASSQANRAYEQYF. CDR3 DNA: TGTGCCAGTAGTCAGGCCAACCGCGCCTACGAGCAGTACTTC.

This chain links TRBV18 with TRBJ1-4, with 8 bases matching TRBD1. Trimming at V came to 5 bases and at J to 7 bases, leaving 6 bases not matched to a gene. CDR1 is KGHSH and CDR2 is LQKENI in the germline V gene. The CDR3 is made up of 14 amino acids. CDR3 residues: CASSADRDGEKLFF. In DNA, the CDR3 is TGTGCCAGCTCAGCGGACAGGGATGGTGAAAAACTGTTTTTT.

This clone was detected once. This rearrangement joins TRBV7-2 to TRBJ1-4; 7 nucleotides align to TRBD1. CDR1 is SGHTA and CDR2 is FQGNSA in the germline V gene. The CDR3 is 16 amino acids. V lost 5 bases to trimming and J lost 0 bases; unmatched junction nucleotides: 6. The CDR3 is CASSRDRNPTNEKLFF. CDR3 sequence (DNA): TGTGCCAGCAGCAGGGACAGAAATCCAACTAATGAAAAACTGTTTTTT.

This chain joins TRBV12-1 and TRBJ2-7; TRBD2, the D gene given by the table, was not confirmed from the DNA. TRBV12-1 is a recognized pseudogene. The CDR3 spans 16 residues. CDR3 in amino acids: CASSSRTSGSAGEQYF. CDR3 DNA: TGTGCCAGCAGCTCCCGGACTAGCGGGTCCGCGGGGGAGCAGTACTTC.

The CDR3, as DNA: TGTGCCAGCAGCCCTCGGAGAGCGGGAGGGCCAGGCGAGCAGTACTTC. Its translation is CASSPRRAGGPGEQYF. The chain uses TRBV7-9 and TRBJ2-7, with 10 nucleotides matching TRBD2. The CDR3 covers 16 residues. The V and J ends lost 5 bases and 6 bases, in that order; junction bases with no gene match: 13. In germline, CDR1 is SEHNR, CDR2 FQNEAQ (reference sequence).

This chain links TRBV9 with TRBJ1-2; D might be TRBD1 (5 bases). CDR3 length: 14 amino acids. V lost 3 bases, J lost 8 bases, and 17 bases lay in between. Germline assignment: CDR1 SGDLS and CDR2 YYNGEE. The CDR3 DNA reads TGTGCCAGCAGCGAAGCAGACAGACCTCGGGGCTACACCTTC. Translated: CASSEADRPRGYTF. The full variable domain, its missing parts supplied by reference TRBV9 and TRBJ1-2, is DSGVTQTPKHLITATGQRVTLRCSPRSGDLSVYWYQQSLDQGLQFLIQYYNGEERAKGNILERFSAQQFPDLHSELNLSSLELGDSALYFCASSEADRPRGYTFGSGTRLTVV.

This clone was recorded once. CDR3 bases: TGTGCCAGCAGCTTTTTTGCCGGAGTCAACTACGAGCAGTACTTC. It encodes CASSFFAGVNYEQYF. The rearrangement joins TRBV5-6 to TRBJ2-7, with D unclear. CDR1 is SGHDT and CDR2 is YYEEEE in the germline V gene. The V gene lost 2 bases and the J gene lost 3 bases, with 15 bases spanning the gap. CDR3 length: 15 amino acids.

This clone has a single count. J is TRBJ1-2 and V is TRBV4-3; D might be TRBD1 (6 bases). V lost 0 bases, J lost 4 bases, and 15 bases lay in between. CDR3 length: 16 residues. CDR1 and CDR2 from the germline V gene are LGHNA and YSLEER. The CDR3 bases are TGCGCCAGCAGCCAAGAAGGGCGGGGGCCAGTCTATGGCTACACCTTC. This codes for CASSQEGRGPVYGYTF.

The V gene is TRBV14, the J gene TRBJ1-2, with D maybe TRBD1 (6 bases). The CDR3 spans 14 residues. V was pared by 5 bases and J by 3 bases, with 13 bases between. Germline assignment: CDR1 SGHDN and CDR2 FVKESK. CDR3 region: CASSSGARDYGYTF. The CDR3 DNA reads TGTGCCAGCAGCTCAGGGGCGAGAGACTATGGCTACACCTTC.

The chain carries TRBV10-2 and TRBJ1-1; D possibly corresponds to TRBD1 (6 bases). This CDR3 region has 16 residues. Germline loops: CDR1 WSHSY, CDR2 SAAADI. Trimming took off 2 bases at V and 8 bases at J, with 21 bases between the two ends. The CDR3 sequence: CASSEVGTGSFREAFF. Written as DNA, the CDR3 is TGCGCCAGCAGTGAGGTAGGCACAGGGAGTTTCCGGGAAGCTTTCTTT.

The V and J genes are TRBV18 and TRBJ1-1; the match to TRBD1 covers 9 bases. This CDR3 spans 14 amino acids. CDR1 and CDR2 from the germline V gene are KGHSH and LQKENI. V dropped 6 bases and J dropped 5; count of bases not matched to a gene: 7. The CDR3 sequence: CASSAGTGTTEAFF. The CDR3 nucleotides read TGTGCCAGCTCTGCCGGGACAGGGACTACTGAAGCTTTCTTT.

The chain has TRBV4-3 and TRBJ1-1; 8 bases match TRBD1. V gave up 2 bases and J gave up 0 bases; unmatched junction bases: 2. In germline, CDR1 is LGHNA, CDR2 YSLEER. CDR3 size: 15 residues. In nucleotides, the CDR3 is TGCGCCAGCAGCCAACGGACAGGGATGAACACTGAAGCTTTCTTT. Its translation is CASSQRTGMNTEAFF.